One T cell receptor beta chain is described in this entry. Its antigen remains unidentified. TCRdb used MiXCR to reprocess the 5' RACE reads, holding one entry per CDR3 protein. The repertoire holds 450,000 or so distinct CDR3 sequences, with around 27% as singletons. Deletions cut 5 bases from V and 0 bases from J, with 18 bases between. This CDR3 is 17 amino acids long. The sample belongs to a study of T-cell memory formation after mild COVID-19. Study in general: The study found TCR clusters largely donor specific. Study-level findings and limits: Whether second-wave clones peaking at day 37 were SARS-CoV-2 specific went unconfirmed. Clones contracting across day 15 to 85 had a balanced CD4/CD8 profile; later expanding clones leaned CD4+.

The sequenced sample was PBMCs or a T cell subset sorted from them (not recorded which). V gene TRBV12-3 or TRBV12-4 combines with J gene TRBJ2-3; D might be TRBD1 (7 bases). The TCR was taken from an adult woman who had mild COVID-19 (a few samples of this study predate the infection). Cell type and time point are not known. CDR3 protein: CASSLFGGTVSTDTQYF. CDR3 bases: TGTGCCAGCAGTCTCTTTGGGGGGACAGTTAGCACAGATACGCAGTATTTT.